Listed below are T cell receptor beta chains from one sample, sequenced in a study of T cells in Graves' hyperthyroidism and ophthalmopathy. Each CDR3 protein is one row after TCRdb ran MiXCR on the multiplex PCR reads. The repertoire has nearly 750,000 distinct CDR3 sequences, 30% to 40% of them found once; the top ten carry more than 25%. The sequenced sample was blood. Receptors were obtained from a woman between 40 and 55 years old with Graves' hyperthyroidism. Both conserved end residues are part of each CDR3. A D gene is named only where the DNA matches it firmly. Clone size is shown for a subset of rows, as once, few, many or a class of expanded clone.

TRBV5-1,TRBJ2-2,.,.,CASSQEGRAGELFF,TGCGCCAGCAGCCAAGAGGGGCGAGCCGGGGAGCTGTTTTTT
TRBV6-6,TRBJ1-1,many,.,CASSYSRRTEAFF,TGTGCCAGCAGTTACTCAAGGCGCACTGAAGCTTTCTTT
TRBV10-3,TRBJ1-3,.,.,CAISESWTSTIYF,TGTGCCATCAGTGAGTCTTGGACTAGCACCATATATTTT
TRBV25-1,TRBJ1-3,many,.,CASSKGTHSGNTIYF,TGTGCCAGCAGCAAGGGGACACACTCTGGAAACACCATATATTTT
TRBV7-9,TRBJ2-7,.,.,CASSLGEYKQYF,TGCGCCAGCAGCTTAGGGGAGTACAAGCAGTACTTC
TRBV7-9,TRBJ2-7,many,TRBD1,CASSPRTGSYEQYF,TGTGCCAGCAGTCCGAGGACAGGGTCCTACGAGCAGTACTTC
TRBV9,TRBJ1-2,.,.,CASSVGGGDGYTF,TGTGCCAGCAGCGTAGGTGGCGGGGATGGCTACACCTTC
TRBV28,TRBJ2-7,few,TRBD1,CASSIGTARVYEQYF,TGTGCCAGCAGCATCGGGACAGCCCGGGTATACGAGCAGTACTTC
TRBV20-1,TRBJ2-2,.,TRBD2,CSAPVGGLAVTGELFF,TGCAGTGCTCCGGTGGGGGGACTAGCGGTTACCGGGGAGCTGTTTTTT
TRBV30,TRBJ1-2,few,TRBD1,CAWSRGQGGGYTF,TGTGCCTGGAGTAGGGGACAGGGAGGCGGCTACACCTTC
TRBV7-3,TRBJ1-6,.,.,CASSRRGANSPLHF,TGTGCCAGCAGCCGTAGGGGGGCCAATTCACCCCTCCACTTT
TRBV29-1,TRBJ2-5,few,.,CSAPVRDGTQYF,TGCAGCGCCCCGGTACGAGACGGGACCCAGTACTTC
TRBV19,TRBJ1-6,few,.,CASRRTTGKDNSPLHF,TGTGCCAGTAGAAGAACTACAGGGAAGGATAATTCACCCCTCCACTTT
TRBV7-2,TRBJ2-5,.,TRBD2,CASSLAPSGGLETQYF,TGTGCCAGCAGCTTGGCCCCTAGCGGGGGTTTAGAGACCCAGTACTTC
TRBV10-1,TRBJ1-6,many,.,CASSEQVDSPLHF,TGCGCCAGCAGTGAACAGGTGGATTCACCCCTCCACTTT
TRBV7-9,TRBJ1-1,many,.,CASTLSWDTEAFF,TGTGCCAGCACCCTGAGTTGGGACACTGAAGCTTTCTTT
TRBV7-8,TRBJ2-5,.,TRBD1,CASSSGTGGLETQYF,TGTGCCAGCAGCTCGGGGACAGGGGGATTAGAGACCCAGTACTTC
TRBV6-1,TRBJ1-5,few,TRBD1,CASSWDGTGDQPQHF,TGTGCCAGCAGTTGGGACGGGACAGGGGATCAGCCCCAGCATTTT
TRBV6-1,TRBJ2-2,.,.,CASSAFYGELFF,TGTGCCAGCAGTGCGTTTTATGGGGAGCTGTTTTTT
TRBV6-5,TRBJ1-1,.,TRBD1,CASSWDRVWAFF,TGTGCCAGCAGTTGGGACAGGGTTTGGGCTTTCTTT
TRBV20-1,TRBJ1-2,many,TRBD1,CSARWEQGAHGYTF,TGCAGTGCTCGGTGGGAACAGGGGGCGCATGGCTACACCTTC
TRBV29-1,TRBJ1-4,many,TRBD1,CSVGDRGGGEKLFF,TGCAGCGTAGGAGACAGGGGAGGAGGCGAAAAACTGTTTTTT
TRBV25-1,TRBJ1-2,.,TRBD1,CARSTDRDYGYTF,TGTGCCCGATCCACGGACAGGGACTATGGCTACACCTTC
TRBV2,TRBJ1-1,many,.,CASSERGVRTEAFF,TGTGCCAGCAGTGAGCGGGGGGTGAGGACTGAAGCTTTCTTT
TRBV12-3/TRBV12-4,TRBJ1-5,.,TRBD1,CASSLLGTGHQPQHF,TGTGCCAGCAGTCTCCTCGGGACAGGCCATCAGCCCCAGCATTTT
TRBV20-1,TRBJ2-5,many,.,CSAGSARGDQETQYF,TGCAGTGCGGGAAGTGCGAGGGGGGACCAAGAGACCCAGTACTTC
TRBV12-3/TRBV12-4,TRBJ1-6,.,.,CASSFFRGSYNSPLHF,TGTGCCAGCAGTTTTTTCCGAGGGTCCTATAATTCACCCCTCCACTTT
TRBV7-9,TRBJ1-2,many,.,CASSFQYGYTF,TGTGCCAGCAGTTTTCAATATGGCTACACCTTC
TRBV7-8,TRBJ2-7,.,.,CASSLRERLSYEQYF,TGTGCCAGCAGCTTAAGGGAGCGGCTCTCCTACGAGCAGTACTTC